Listed below are T cell receptor beta chains from one sample, sequenced in a study of OX40 agonist ivuxolimab in advanced cancers. The protocol was immunoSEQ multiplex PCR, while the TCRdb copy is restricted to in-frame clones and leaves out a portion. This table holds approximately 77,000 clones, 91% found once. Sequences were derived from CD4+ or CD8+ T cells sorted from blood, sampled in a trial of the OX40 agonist ivuxolimab. All receptors come from an adult with an advanced solid tumor such as melanoma, head and neck, liver or kidney cancer. Both conserved end residues are part of each CDR3. The order of the fields is CDR3 DNA, CDR3 protein, clone size, D gene, V gene, J gene. The D gene is left open where the match is weak. Rows may omit the clone size; those that give it use once, few, many or a size class.

cdr3_nt: TGCGCCAGCAGCTTGCGACGGGGGTTCGGGGAGCTGTTTTTT
cdr3_aa: CASSLRRGFGELFF
clone_size: once
d_call: NA
v_call: TRBV5-1
j_call: TRBJ2-2

cdr3_nt: TGCGCCAGCAGCCGCGGGACAGGGGTCTACGAGCAGTACTTC
cdr3_aa: CASSRGTGVYEQYF
clone_size: few
d_call: TRBD1
v_call: TRBV4-1
j_call: TRBJ2-7

cdr3_nt: TGTGCCACCCAGGGGACTAGCGACGCAGATACGCAGTATTTT
cdr3_aa: CATQGTSDADTQYF
clone_size: once
d_call: TRBD2
v_call: TRBV2
j_call: TRBJ2-3

cdr3_nt: TGCGCCAGCAGCTTGGGAAGTAGAATTAGCACAGATACGCAGTATTTT
cdr3_aa: CASSLGSRISTDTQYF
clone_size: NA
d_call: NA
v_call: TRBV5-1
j_call: TRBJ2-3

cdr3_nt: TGTGCTAGCAGCTCAGGGGAGTTGGAGACCCAGTACTTC
cdr3_aa: CASSSGELETQYF
clone_size: NA
d_call: NA
v_call: TRBV7-7
j_call: TRBJ2-5

cdr3_nt: TGTGCCAGCAGCTTAGGTGGCACGTTGGGCATTCAGTACTTC
cdr3_aa: CASSLGGTLGIQYF
clone_size: NA
d_call: NA
v_call: TRBV7-2
j_call: TRBJ2-4

cdr3_nt: TGTGCCAGCAGGGGAAGCGGGAGGACGGAGACCCAGTACTTC
cdr3_aa: CASRGSGRTETQYF
clone_size: NA
d_call: TRBD2
v_call: TRBV28
j_call: TRBJ2-5

cdr3_nt: TGTGCCAGCAGCACCGAGGGTGGTTCCTACGAGCAGTACTTC
cdr3_aa: CASSTEGGSYEQYF
clone_size: NA
d_call: NA
v_call: TRBV7-9
j_call: TRBJ2-7

cdr3_nt: TGTGCCAGCAGCTGGACTAGCGGGAGTGGGGAGCAGTACTTC
cdr3_aa: CASSWTSGSGEQYF
clone_size: NA
d_call: TRBD2
v_call: TRBV7-9
j_call: TRBJ2-7

cdr3_nt: TGTGCCTGGATTGTGAACACTGAAGCTTTCTTT
cdr3_aa: CAWIVNTEAFF
clone_size: NA
d_call: NA
v_call: TRBV30
j_call: TRBJ1-1

cdr3_nt: TGTGCCAGCAGCTCCACGACAGCCTCCTATGGCTACACCTTC
cdr3_aa: CASSSTTASYGYTF
clone_size: once
d_call: NA
v_call: TRBV7-9
j_call: TRBJ1-2

cdr3_nt: TGTGCCAGCAGTTTTCGACCCCGGAGGGACGAGCAGTACTTC
cdr3_aa: CASSFRPRRDEQYF
clone_size: NA
d_call: NA
v_call: TRBV6-5
j_call: TRBJ2-7

cdr3_nt: TGCGCCAGCAGCCACTCCTCGGTCGGAGTTAACACTGAAGCTTTCTTT
cdr3_aa: CASSHSSVGVNTEAFF
clone_size: NA
d_call: NA
v_call: TRBV4-1
j_call: TRBJ1-1

cdr3_nt: TGTGCCAGCAGCCCGATAGCCGGGGTATACGGCTACACCTTC
cdr3_aa: CASSPIAGVYGYTF
clone_size: NA
d_call: NA
v_call: TRBV9
j_call: TRBJ1-2

cdr3_nt: TGTGCCAGCATTCAGGGTGGTGGCTACACCTTC
cdr3_aa: CASIQGGGYTF
clone_size: NA
d_call: NA
v_call: TRBV28
j_call: TRBJ1-2

cdr3_nt: TGTGCCAGCAGTTCGGTTTCTAGCGGGAGGAATGAGCAGTTCTTC
cdr3_aa: CASSSVSSGRNEQFF
clone_size: NA
d_call: TRBD2
v_call: TRBV28
j_call: TRBJ2-1

cdr3_nt: TGTGCCAGCAGTTTACAGGGGCGCGGACGAGCTTTCTTT
cdr3_aa: CASSLQGRGRAFF
clone_size: NA
d_call: NA
v_call: TRBV28
j_call: TRBJ1-1

cdr3_nt: TGTGCCAGCAGCTTGGACCTCTATCAGCCCCAGCATTTT
cdr3_aa: CASSLDLYQPQHF
clone_size: NA
d_call: NA
v_call: TRBV5-4
j_call: TRBJ1-5

cdr3_nt: TGTGCCAGCAGCCCAGGGTTTGGCAGGGTGAACACTGAAGCTTTCTTT
cdr3_aa: CASSPGFGRVNTEAFF
clone_size: NA
d_call: NA
v_call: TRBV7-6
j_call: TRBJ1-1

cdr3_nt: TGCGCCAGCAGCCCCGAGAATACTCTCTACGAGCAGTACTTC
cdr3_aa: CASSPENTLYEQYF
clone_size: NA
d_call: NA
v_call: TRBV5-1
j_call: TRBJ2-7

cdr3_nt: TGTGCCAGCAGCGGTCCTAGCGGGGACCCCTACGAGCAGTACTTC
cdr3_aa: CASSGPSGDPYEQYF
clone_size: NA
d_call: TRBD2
v_call: TRBV7-2
j_call: TRBJ2-7

cdr3_nt: TGTGCCAGCAGTTCGGCGGGCGGTCCACGGGAGCAGTACTTC
cdr3_aa: CASSSAGGPREQYF
clone_size: NA
d_call: NA
v_call: TRBV6-5
j_call: TRBJ2-7

cdr3_nt: TGTGCCAGCCACGGGTACCAAGAGACCCAGTACTTC
cdr3_aa: CASHGYQETQYF
clone_size: NA
d_call: NA
v_call: TRBV6-5
j_call: TRBJ2-5

cdr3_nt: TGCGCCAGCAGCGCCGAACAGGGGTCCATTTCTGAAGCTTTCTTT
cdr3_aa: CASSAEQGSISEAFF
clone_size: NA
d_call: TRBD1
v_call: TRBV5-1
j_call: TRBJ1-1

cdr3_nt: TGTGCCAGCATTGGACAGGGGGCTACGGAGACCCAGTACTTC
cdr3_aa: CASIGQGATETQYF
clone_size: NA
d_call: TRBD1
v_call: TRBV28
j_call: TRBJ2-5

cdr3_nt: TGCGCCAGCAGCATAACCGGGACAGGGATTCTACACGAGCAGTACTTC
cdr3_aa: CASSITGTGILHEQYF
clone_size: few
d_call: TRBD1
v_call: TRBV5-1
j_call: TRBJ2-7

cdr3_nt: TGCGCCAGCAGCTTGGCTCCGGCGGCGGCGGGAGGGGCCTACGAGCAGTACTTC
cdr3_aa: CASSLAPAAAGGAYEQYF
clone_size: NA
d_call: TRBD2
v_call: TRBV5-1
j_call: TRBJ2-7

cdr3_nt: TGTGCCAGCAGTTCCCTGGGTCAGCCCCAGCATTTT
cdr3_aa: CASSSLGQPQHF
clone_size: NA
d_call: NA
v_call: TRBV6-5
j_call: TRBJ1-5

cdr3_nt: TGTGCCAGCTCACCATCCGGGACAGGGGGCGAGACTGAAGCTTTCTTT
cdr3_aa: CASSPSGTGGETEAFF
clone_size: NA
d_call: TRBD1
v_call: TRBV18
j_call: TRBJ1-1

cdr3_nt: TGTGCCTGGATCTACACCGGGACAGGGAGGAATGGCTACACCTTC
cdr3_aa: CAWIYTGTGRNGYTF
clone_size: few
d_call: TRBD1
v_call: TRBV30
j_call: TRBJ1-2

cdr3_nt: TGCGCCAGCAGCCCTAGCGTTAGCACAGATACGCAGTATTTT
cdr3_aa: CASSPSVSTDTQYF
clone_size: NA
d_call: NA
v_call: TRBV5-1
j_call: TRBJ2-3

cdr3_nt: TGTGCCAGCAGCTTAGGTACAGGGACAGGGTCCTACGAGCAGTACTTC
cdr3_aa: CASSLGTGTGSYEQYF
clone_size: NA
d_call: TRBD1
v_call: TRBV7-9
j_call: TRBJ2-7

cdr3_nt: TGTGCCAGCAGTTACGGGGACGGTGAAGCTTTCTTT
cdr3_aa: CASSYGDGEAFF
clone_size: once
d_call: NA
v_call: TRBV6-5
j_call: TRBJ1-1

cdr3_nt: TGTGCCAGTAACTCAGGGCTTACTCAGCCCCAGCATTTT
cdr3_aa: CASNSGLTQPQHF
clone_size: NA
d_call: NA
v_call: TRBV19
j_call: TRBJ1-5

cdr3_nt: TGTGCCAGCATCCCCTCAGGGGGAGCGCCAGATACGCAGTATTTT
cdr3_aa: CASIPSGGAPDTQYF
clone_size: NA
d_call: TRBD1
v_call: TRBV6-1
j_call: TRBJ2-3

cdr3_nt: TGTGCCAGCAGTAGATCCGGGACAGGGCTTATCGAGCAGTACTTC
cdr3_aa: CASSRSGTGLIEQYF
clone_size: once
d_call: TRBD1
v_call: TRBV6-5
j_call: TRBJ2-7

cdr3_nt: TGTGCCATCAGGACTCCCCTGACAGGTCAAAACATTCAGTACTTC
cdr3_aa: CAIRTPLTGQNIQYF
clone_size: NA
d_call: NA
v_call: TRBV10-3
j_call: TRBJ2-4

cdr3_nt: TGTGCCAGCAGCCCAATAGCGGGGTCCTACAATGAGCAGTTCTTC
cdr3_aa: CASSPIAGSYNEQFF
clone_size: NA
d_call: TRBD2
v_call: TRBV6-5
j_call: TRBJ2-1

cdr3_nt: TGTGCCAGCAGTAACCTCGGACTAGCGGGAGGGCGGAATGAGCAGTTCTTC
cdr3_aa: CASSNLGLAGGRNEQFF
clone_size: once
d_call: TRBD2
v_call: TRBV28
j_call: TRBJ2-1

cdr3_nt: TGTGCCAGCAGCGTAGGGGGGGTGTACTACGAGCAGTACTTC
cdr3_aa: CASSVGGVYYEQYF
clone_size: once
d_call: NA
v_call: TRBV5-4
j_call: TRBJ2-7

cdr3_nt: TGTGCCAGCAGCTTAGGGCCCCCCGGACTTACCCTGTTTTTT
cdr3_aa: CASSLGPPGLTLFF
clone_size: NA
d_call: NA
v_call: TRBV7-8
j_call: TRBJ1-4

cdr3_nt: TGCAGCGTTGACACGGGTTCCTACGAGCAGTACTTC
cdr3_aa: CSVDTGSYEQYF
clone_size: NA
d_call: NA
v_call: TRBV29-1
j_call: TRBJ2-7

cdr3_nt: TGTGCCGGAGGCACAGGGGCCCAAGAGACCCAGTACTTC
cdr3_aa: CAGGTGAQETQYF
clone_size: once
d_call: TRBD1
v_call: TRBV5-4
j_call: TRBJ2-5

cdr3_nt: TGTGCCAGCAGCGCTCAGGAGGGGGTCTATGGCTACACCTTC
cdr3_aa: CASSAQEGVYGYTF
clone_size: NA
d_call: NA
v_call: TRBV9
j_call: TRBJ1-2

cdr3_nt: TGTGCCGTAAACCAGGGGGAATGGGAAAAACTGTTTTTT
cdr3_aa: CAVNQGEWEKLFF
clone_size: NA
d_call: TRBD1
v_call: TRBV6-1
j_call: TRBJ1-4

cdr3_nt: TGTGCCAGCAGTTACTCCAGGGAAGGTGAAGCTTTCTTT
cdr3_aa: CASSYSREGEAFF
clone_size: NA
d_call: NA
v_call: TRBV6-6
j_call: TRBJ1-1

cdr3_nt: TGTGCCAGCAGCTTGGACAGGGGGCGCAATGAGCAGTTCTTC
cdr3_aa: CASSLDRGRNEQFF
clone_size: NA
d_call: TRBD1
v_call: TRBV5-8
j_call: TRBJ2-1

cdr3_nt: TGTGCCAGCTCACCTACTAGCGGTCCCTACGAGCAGTACTTC
cdr3_aa: CASSPTSGPYEQYF
clone_size: NA
d_call: TRBD2
v_call: TRBV18
j_call: TRBJ2-7